A single sample gave rise to the 22 T cell receptor beta chains below, sequenced in a study of blood T cell repertoires in COVID-19. The data were produced by immunoSEQ multiplex PCR, yet TCRdb's version contains in-frame clones alone and is incomplete. The sample includes 130,000 or so clones, roughly 80% of them seen just once. Material for sequencing was PBMCs or T cells enriched from blood (not recorded which). All receptors come from a man in his forties or fifties who had recovered from COVID-19.

The chain employs TRBV28 and TRBJ2-3; D is perhaps TRBD2 (6 bases). CDR1 is MDHEN and CDR2 is SYDVKM in the germline V gene. The CDR3 totals 16 residues. V was shortened by 2 bases and J by 0 bases, with 12 bases between the two germline ends. CDR3 DNA sequence: TGTGCCAGCAGTTTAGGGAGCGGGTCTAGCACAGATACGCAGTATTTT. Protein product: CASSLGSGSSTDTQYF.

The rearrangement links TRBV7-6 to TRBJ1-4, with TRBD1 matching over 9 bases. After removal of 1 base from V and 7 bases from J, the junction contained 4 bases not matched to a gene. CDR1 is SGHVS and CDR2 is FNYEAQ in the germline V gene. This CDR3 region has 15 residues. For the CDR3, the DNA is TGTGCCAGCAGCTTAGGTACAGGGGGCAGTGAAAAACTGTTTTTT. Its translation: CASSLGTGGSEKLFF.

The rearrangement joins TRBV7-9 to TRBJ1-1; D is ambiguous. This CDR3 has 15 residues. The ends were cut back, 2 bases at V and 1 base at J, with 11 bases in the middle. Germline CDR1 is SEHNR and CDR2 is FQNEAQ (reference sequence). The CDR3 region is CASSLRGGWNTEAFF. CDR3 sequence (DNA): TGTGCCAGCAGCTTACGGGGAGGGTGGAACACTGAAGCTTTCTTT.

The J gene is TRBJ1-1, the V gene TRBV7-3, with 9 nucleotides matching TRBD1. The germline V gene has CDR1 SGHTA and CDR2 FQGTGA. The CDR3 runs 14 residues. Trimming at V came to 5 bases and at J to 6 bases, leaving 7 bases not matched to a gene. The CDR3 DNA follows: TGTGCCAGCAGCGATGGGACAGGGTATGCTGAAGCTTTCTTT. Amino acids: CASSDGTGYAEAFF.

The chain is built from TRBV29-1 and TRBJ1-6, with D unclear. With 6 bases removed from V and 4 bases from J, the gap between germline ends came to 10 bases. Germline-derived CDR1 and CDR2 are SQVTM and ANQGSEA. This CDR3 is built from 13 residues. CDR3 sequence (DNA): TGCAGCGTAAGGAGGGAATATAATTCACCCCTCCACTTT. Amino acid sequence: CSVRREYNSPLHF.

The chain has TRBV5-1 and TRBJ1-1, with TRBD1 identical over 8 bases. This CDR3 contains 16 residues. V lost 0 bases to trimming and J lost 5 bases; unmatched junction nucleotides: 9. Germline V gives CDR1 SGHRS, CDR2 YFSETQ. The CDR3 loop reads CASSLARGPVGTEAFF. The CDR3 coding sequence is TGCGCCAGCAGCTTGGCCAGGGGGCCCGTGGGAACTGAAGCTTTCTTT.

The chain has TRBV19 and TRBJ1-4; no clear D. Deletions cut 8 bases from V and 3 bases from J, with 16 bases between. Germline V CDR1 and CDR2: LNHDA, SQIVND (reference sequence). There are 15 residues in the CDR3. CDR3 sequence reads: CASQQRGLPNEKLFF. CDR3 coding DNA: TGTGCCAGTCAACAACGGGGTTTACCTAATGAAAAACTGTTTTTT.

In its sample, this clone was seen once. This chain links TRBV9 with TRBJ2-5, with 7 bases fitting TRBD2. J lost 0 bases, V lost 2 bases, and 1 base had no gene match. The CDR3 spans 14 residues. Germline CDR1 reads SGDLS; CDR2 reads YYNGEE. This CDR3 is CASSVGGNQETQYF. The DNA for the CDR3 is TGTGCCAGCAGCGTCGGGGGGAACCAAGAGACCCAGTACTTC.

The chain couples TRBV19 to TRBJ2-7; 12 bases agree with TRBD1. Germline V lookup: CDR1 LNHDA, CDR2 SQIVND (reference sequence). This CDR3 region has 14 residues. The V and J ends lost 7 bases and 7 bases, in that order; junction bases with no gene match: 8. For the CDR3, the DNA is TGTGCCAGTAATCGGGGACAGGGGGCTGGAGAGCAGTACTTC. This encodes CASNRGQGAGEQYF.

This clone was seen once. The chain joins TRBV18 to TRBJ1-1; the match to TRBD1 covers 8 bases. This CDR3 has 14 amino acids. The germline gives CDR1 KGHSH, CDR2 LQKENI. After removal of 3 bases from V and 4 bases from J, the junction contained 4 bases not matched to a gene. CDR3 sequence: CASSPNTGGTEAFF. The DNA of the CDR3 is TGTGCCAGCTCACCGAATACAGGGGGCACTGAAGCTTTCTTT.

This chain uses TRBV7-2 with TRBJ2-7; TRBD2 matches 8 bases. Germline V gives CDR1 SGHTA, CDR2 FQGNSA. Trimming cost V 1 base and J 2 bases; bases outside gene matches: 7. This CDR3 region has 16 residues. CDR3 bases: TGTGCCAGCAGCTTAGGAGGTGTCGGGGGGGCCTACGAGCAGTACTTC. This codes for CASSLGGVGGAYEQYF.

This clone was recorded only once. V gene TRBV19 combines with J gene TRBJ2-2; 8 bases are shared with TRBD1. The germline CDR1 and CDR2 sequences are LNHDA and SQIVND (reference sequence). The CDR3 is made up of 11 amino acids. V lost 9 bases, J lost 8 bases, and 2 bases stayed unmatched. CDR3 sequence reads: CASGDRGELFF. For the CDR3, the DNA is TGTGCCAGCGGGGACAGGGGGGAGCTGTTTTTT.

The rearrangement links TRBV29-1 to TRBJ2-5, with 10 bases aligning to TRBD2. The CDR3 has 13 residues. V dropped 6 bases and J dropped 1; count of bases not matched to a gene: 2. Germline CDR1 reads SQVTM; CDR2 reads ANQGSEA. The DNA of the CDR3 is TGCAGCGTCTTAGCGGGGGGCCAAGAGACCCAGTACTTC. Translating gives CSVLAGGQETQYF. The complete variable domain, with remaining parts taken from reference TRBV29-1 and TRBJ2-5, reads SAVISQKPSRDICQRGTSLTIQCQVDSQVTMMFWYRQQPGQSLTLIATANQGSEATYESGFVIDKFPISRPNLTFSTLTVSNMSPEDSSIYLCSVLAGGQETQYFGPGTRLLVL.

The J gene is TRBJ1-2, the V gene TRBV19; 10 nucleotides align to TRBD1. This CDR3 is 15 amino acids long. The J segment lost 4 bases and the V segment lost 6 bases, leaving 8 bases of the junction unmatched. CDR1 is LNHDA and CDR2 is SQIVND in the germline V gene (reference sequence). As DNA, the CDR3 is TGTGCCAGTAGGATGACAGGGGGCGAAATCTATGGCTACACCTTC. It yields the protein CASRMTGGEIYGYTF.

V gene TRBV28 combines with J gene TRBJ2-3; 8 bases match TRBD2. The CDR3 totals 19 residues. Germline trimming cut 5 bases from V and 8 bases from J; bases unmatched to any gene: 24. Germline V gene lookup returns CDR1 MDHEN and CDR2 SYDVKM. The CDR3 DNA sequence: TGTGCCAGCAGTCAAAGATCGGGACGCCGGGGGGGTTACAGCGTTACGCAGTATTTT. This translates into CASSQRSGRRGGYSVTQYF. Full variable domain (missing parts from reference TRBV28 and TRBJ2-3): DVKVTQSSRYLVKRTGEKVFLECVQDMDHENMFWYRQDPGLGLRLIYFSYDVKMKEKGDIPEGYSVSREKKERFSLILESASTNQTSMYLCASSQRSGRRGGYSVTQYFGPGTRLTVL.

V gene TRBV6-5 combines with J gene TRBJ1-5; no reliable D call. The CDR3 consists of 11 residues. The ends were cut back, 4 bases at V and 4 bases at J, with 2 bases in the middle. CDR1 and CDR2 from the germline V gene are MNHEY and SVGAGI. CDR3 DNA: TGTGCCAGCAGTTCAAATCAGCCCCAGCATTTT. This encodes CASSSNQPQHF.

This rearrangement joins TRBV9 to TRBJ2-7; 9 bases match TRBD1. The CDR3 is 14 residues long. Germline V gene lookup returns CDR1 SGDLS and CDR2 YYNGEE. The J segment lost 2 bases and the V segment lost 2 bases, leaving 2 bases of the junction unmatched. Written as DNA, the CDR3 is TGTGCCAGCAGCGTTCGACAGGGGGCCTACGAGCAGTACTTC. Amino acid sequence: CASSVRQGAYEQYF.

V usage is TRBV2 and J usage is TRBJ2-5; 7 bases match TRBD2. CDR3 size: 16 residues. Germline V lookup: CDR1 SNHLY, CDR2 FYNNEI. Trimming removed 5 bases from V and 0 bases from J; junction bases left unmatched: 9. The CDR3 DNA is TGTGCCAGCAGTTCCCAGCGGGGTAGATACCAAGAGACCCAGTACTTC. This codes for CASSSQRGRYQETQYF.

This clone appeared a few times. The chain combines TRBV28 with TRBJ2-2, with D perhaps matching TRBD1 (6 bases). Trimming cost V 4 bases and J 5 bases, with 11 bases left between them. Looked up from germline, CDR1 is MDHEN and CDR2 is SYDVKM. There are 14 residues in the CDR3. CDR3 loop: CASSWGQLTGELFF. CDR3 in DNA: TGTGCCAGCAGTTGGGGGCAGCTTACCGGGGAGCTGTTTTTT.

The chain uses TRBV4-3 and TRBJ2-7; the D gene is possibly TRBD2 (7 bases). Trimming pared 1 base from V and 6 bases from J, leaving 16 bases between. The CDR3 extends over 15 amino acids. Germline-derived CDR1 and CDR2 are LGHNA and YSLEER. CDR3: CASSQGGAGEGEQYF. Here the CDR3 DNA reads TGCGCCAGCAGCCAAGGGGGGGCAGGGGAGGGCGAGCAGTACTTC.

The V and J genes are TRBV19 and TRBJ1-1; D not resolved. Per germline, CDR1 LNHDA and CDR2 SQIVND (reference sequence). Trimming left V 6 bases short and J 10 bases short, with 27 bases between. The CDR3 sequence is 16 residues long. DNA for the CDR3: TGTGCCAGTAGCCCCCGCTCCGGGTCGGCGGTTCTTGGAGCTTTCTTT. It specifies CASSPRSGSAVLGAFF.

The rearrangement links TRBV5-5 to TRBJ1-1; D gene uncertain. Trimming cost V 1 base and J 6 bases, with 10 bases left between them. Germline values: CDR1 SGHKS, CDR2 YYEKEE (reference sequence). The CDR3 covers 13 residues. The CDR3 nucleotides read TGTGCCAGCAGCTTGTCATGGGCTCCTGAAGCTTTCTTT. Translated, it gives CASSLSWAPEAFF.